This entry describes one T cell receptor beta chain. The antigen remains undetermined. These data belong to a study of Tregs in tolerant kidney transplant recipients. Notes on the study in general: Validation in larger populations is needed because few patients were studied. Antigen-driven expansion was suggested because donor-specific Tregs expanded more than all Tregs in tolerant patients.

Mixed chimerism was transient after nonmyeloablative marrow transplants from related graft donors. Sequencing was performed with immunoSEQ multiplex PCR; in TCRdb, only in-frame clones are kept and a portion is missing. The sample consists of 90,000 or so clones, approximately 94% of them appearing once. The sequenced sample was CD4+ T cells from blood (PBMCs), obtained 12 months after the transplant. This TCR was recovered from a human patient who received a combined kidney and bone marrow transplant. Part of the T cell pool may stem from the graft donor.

Written as DNA, the CDR3 is TGTGCCAGCAGCTTAGGTGGTAGCGGGGGATCCTACGAGCAGTACTTC. Its translation is CASSLGGSGGSYEQYF. The chain couples TRBV7-2 to TRBJ2-7; 9 positions agree with TRBD2. With 1 base clipped from V and 1 base from J, the junction kept 5 bases outside the gene matches. Per germline, CDR1 SGHTA and CDR2 FQGNSA. This CDR3 has 16 amino acids.